The 12 T cell receptor beta chains in this list originate from one sample, sequenced in a study of blood T cell repertoires in COVID-19. Assay used: immunoSEQ multiplex PCR; TCRdb lists only in-frame clones, some missing. The table records 95,000 to 110,000 clones, about four fifths of them present only once. Sequencing was done on a sample of peripheral blood. The receptors originated from a man between 60 and 75 years old with acute or convalescent COVID-19.

J is TRBJ2-1 and V is TRBV11-2; 11 bases fit TRBD1. Germline assignment: CDR1 SGHAT and CDR2 FQNNGV. The ends lost 5 bases at V and 3 bases at J; junction bases unmatched: 6. The CDR3 runs 16 residues. CDR3 residues: CASSGPGTGGYNEQFF. CDR3 coding DNA: TGTGCCAGCAGCGGTCCCGGGACAGGGGGCTACAATGAGCAGTTCTTC.

V and J are TRBV4-1 and TRBJ2-3; 8 bases match TRBD2. The germline gives CDR1 MGHRA, CDR2 YSYEKL. The trim removed 1 base at V and 1 base at J, leaving 4 bases unmatched. The CDR3 length is 16 residues. DNA for the CDR3: TGCGCCAGCAGCCAAGGAAAGACTAGCGGCACAGATACGCAGTATTTT. Its protein is CASSQGKTSGTDTQYF.

The rearrangement joins TRBV10-3 to TRBJ2-1; no reliable D call. The CDR3 has 14 amino acids. Germline CDR1 is ENHRY and CDR2 is SYGVKD. Trimming cost V 6 bases and J 6 bases, with 15 bases left between them. Written as DNA, the CDR3 is TGTGCCATCAGCAACAGACCAGATGGCAATGAGCAGTTCTTC. Protein: CAISNRPDGNEQFF.

The V call is TRBV5-6, the J call TRBJ2-7; TRBD2 agrees at 11 bases. Germline assignment: CDR1 SGHDT and CDR2 YYEEEE. J was trimmed by 2 bases and V by 1 base; bases with no gene match: 5. This CDR3 has 16 amino acids. CDR3 in amino acids: CASSLLAGGRAYEQYF. Written as DNA, the CDR3 is TGTGCCAGCAGCTTGCTAGCGGGAGGTAGGGCCTACGAGCAGTACTTC.

The chain links TRBV2 to TRBJ2-7, with TRBD1 matching over 7 bases. J was trimmed by 2 bases and V by 4 bases; bases with no gene match: 5. The CDR3 length is 14 residues. CDR1 is SNHLY, CDR2 FYNNEI, per germline. This chain's CDR3 is CASSGDRIPYEQYF. The CDR3 coding sequence is TGTGCCAGCAGTGGGGACAGAATTCCCTACGAGCAGTACTTC.

This chain links TRBV4-3 with TRBJ2-5, with D possibly TRBD2 on 5 matching bases. Trimming took off 4 bases at V and 3 bases at J, with 15 bases between the two ends. Germline V gene data show CDR1 as LGHNA and CDR2 as YSLEER. The CDR3 sequence is 15 residues long. The CDR3 DNA follows: TGCGCCAGCAGCCGAGGTGGAGGCGTTAAAGAGACCCAGTACTTC. This codes for CASSRGGGVKETQYF.

V and J are TRBV5-6 and TRBJ1-1; D call uncertain. V shed 3 bases and J shed 10 bases, with 10 bases lying between them. The CDR3 is 11 amino acids. The germline CDR1 and CDR2 sequences are SGHDT and YYEEEE. The CDR3 sequence: CASSWEGAAFF. The CDR3 DNA is TGTGCCAGCAGCTGGGAGGGTGCAGCTTTCTTT.

This chain links TRBV7-2 with TRBJ2-7; a weak D match, TRBD1 (6 bases). V was cut by 1 base and J by 3 bases, with 19 bases left in between. This CDR3 has 17 amino acids. Germline CDR1 and CDR2: SGHTA and FQGNSA. CDR3 loop: CASSLVGGTGIFYEQYF. DNA of the CDR3: TGTGCCAGCAGCTTAGTAGGGGGAACGGGGATCTTCTACGAGCAGTACTTC.

The J gene is TRBJ2-7, the V gene TRBV2; TRBD1 agrees at 10 bases. Trimming cost V 6 bases and J 3 bases; bases outside gene matches: 5. The germline V gene has CDR1 SNHLY and CDR2 FYNNEI. The CDR3 totals 14 residues. The CDR3 DNA reads TGTGCCAGCAGGAGGGGGACAGGGGACTACGAGCAGTACTTC. This codes for CASRRGTGDYEQYF.

The chain joins TRBV29-1 to TRBJ1-2; 12 nucleotides line up with TRBD1. From germline, CDR1 is SQVTM and CDR2 ANQGSEA. CDR3 length: 17 residues. Germline trimming cut 2 bases from V and 5 bases from J; bases unmatched to any gene: 12. This CDR3 reads CSVEPGTGGQAKYGYTF. For the CDR3, the DNA is TGCAGCGTTGAACCCGGGACAGGGGGCCAGGCCAAGTATGGCTACACCTTC.

The CDR3: CAWRGQNSNQPQHF. CDR3 bases: TGTGCCTGGAGGGGACAGAACAGCAATCAGCCCCAGCATTTT. V gene TRBV30 combines with J gene TRBJ1-5; 7 nucleotides line up with TRBD1. Losses at the gene ends were 3 bases for V and 1 base for J; bases not matched to a gene: 3. This CDR3 region has 14 residues. Germline CDR1 is GTSNPN and CDR2 is SVGIG (reference sequence).

The genes are TRBV5-1 and TRBJ1-6, with D tentatively TRBD1 (6 bases). The CDR3 sequence is 13 residues long. The germline V and J ends were trimmed by 10 bases and 10 bases, with 18 bases remaining between them. Germline assignment: CDR1 SGHRS and CDR2 YFSETQ. The CDR3 spells CASSLDSGSPLHF. CDR3 DNA: TGCGCCTCTAGCTTGGACAGTGGCTCACCCCTCCACTTT.